One and the same sample provided the 8 T cell receptor beta chains below, sequenced in a study of blood T cell repertoires in COVID-19. Profiled with immunoSEQ multiplex PCR; TCRdb holds only in-frame clones, not every one. Of over 60,000 clones in the sample, approximately 86% were seen once. Sequencing was performed on peripheral blood. The source of these receptors is a man in his forties with acute or convalescent COVID-19.

V is TRBV5-1 and J is TRBJ2-6; D remains ambiguous. The V gene's germline CDR1 is SGHRS and CDR2 YFSETQ. This CDR3 contains 16 residues. V lost 4 bases to trimming and J lost 2 bases, with 13 bases between them. In DNA form, the CDR3 reads TGCGCCAGCAGCCCGTTACAGAGTGCTGGGGCCAACGTCCTGACTTTC. Encoded protein: CASSPLQSAGANVLTF.

There are a few counts of this clone. The chain employs TRBV23-1 and TRBJ2-2; 8 bases are a match to TRBD1. TRBV23-1 is sorted into the ORF group, with uncertain function. Germline trimming cut 2 bases from V and 2 bases from J; bases unmatched to any gene: 1. This CDR3 contains 15 residues. The CDR3 loop is CASSQPGGNTGELFF. The CDR3 region has the DNA TGCGCCAGCAGTCAACCAGGGGGCAACACCGGGGAGCTGTTTTTT.

V usage is TRBV5-4 and J usage is TRBJ2-5; D perhaps matches TRBD2 (6 bases). Germline V gene data show CDR1 as SGHNT and CDR2 as YYREEE (reference sequence). The CDR3 is 14 residues long. Trimming shortened V by 6 bases and J by 2 bases, and 14 bases separated the two germline ends. The CDR3 loop reads CASTLVGGQETQYF. The CDR3 DNA sequence: TGTGCCAGCACCCTGGTGGGGGGTCAAGAGACCCAGTACTTC.

The genes are TRBV7-8 and TRBJ2-5; perhaps TRBD2 as D (5 bases). The V end was cut by 0 bases, the J end by 5 bases, with 10 bases between. The CDR3 length is 14 residues. Germline CDR1 and CDR2: SGHVS and FQNEAQ. CDR3 loop: CASSLARAAETQYF. In nucleotides, the CDR3 is TGTGCCAGCAGCTTAGCGCGGGCTGCGGAGACCCAGTACTTC.

This rearrangement joins TRBV15 to TRBJ1-5, with D tentatively TRBD1 (6 bases). Germline V gene data show CDR1 as LNHNV and CDR2 as YYDKDF (reference sequence). V lost 0 bases to trimming and J lost 16 bases, with 22 bases between them. The CDR3 totals 15 residues. DNA for the CDR3: TGTGCCACCAGCAGAGACATCGCCGGGACACAACGGCTACATTTT. It translates to CATSRDIAGTQRLHF.

This clone was detected only a few times. The rearrangement links TRBV27 to TRBJ2-5; TRBD1 matches 9 bases. The CDR3 extends over 15 amino acids. V was pared by 6 bases and J by 1 base, with 6 bases of the junction left unmatched. Germline CDR1 is MNHEY and CDR2 is SMNVEV (reference sequence). CDR3 coding DNA: TGTGCCAGCAGATTGGGACAGGGACCCCAAGAGACCCAGTACTTC. This translates into CASRLGQGPQETQYF.

The chain links TRBV5-1 to TRBJ2-7, with 9 bases that match TRBD1. This CDR3 region has 15 residues. Per germline, CDR1 SGHRS and CDR2 YFSETQ. After removal of 4 bases from V and 5 bases from J, the junction contained 10 bases not matched to a gene. CDR3 nucleotide sequence: TGCGCCAGCAGCCCTCTGGGACAGGGTATCCACGAGCAGTACTTC. The encoded protein is CASSPLGQGIHEQYF.

The rearrangement uses TRBV5-1 and TRBJ2-5; the match to TRBD1 covers 9 bases. Looked up from germline, CDR1 is SGHRS and CDR2 is YFSETQ. Trimming took 4 bases from V and 10 from J; bases not matched to a gene: 11. The CDR3 consists of 14 residues. The CDR3 spells CASSPNRGPEVQYF. The CDR3 DNA reads as TGCGCCAGCAGCCCCAACAGGGGGCCTGAGGTCCAGTACTTC.